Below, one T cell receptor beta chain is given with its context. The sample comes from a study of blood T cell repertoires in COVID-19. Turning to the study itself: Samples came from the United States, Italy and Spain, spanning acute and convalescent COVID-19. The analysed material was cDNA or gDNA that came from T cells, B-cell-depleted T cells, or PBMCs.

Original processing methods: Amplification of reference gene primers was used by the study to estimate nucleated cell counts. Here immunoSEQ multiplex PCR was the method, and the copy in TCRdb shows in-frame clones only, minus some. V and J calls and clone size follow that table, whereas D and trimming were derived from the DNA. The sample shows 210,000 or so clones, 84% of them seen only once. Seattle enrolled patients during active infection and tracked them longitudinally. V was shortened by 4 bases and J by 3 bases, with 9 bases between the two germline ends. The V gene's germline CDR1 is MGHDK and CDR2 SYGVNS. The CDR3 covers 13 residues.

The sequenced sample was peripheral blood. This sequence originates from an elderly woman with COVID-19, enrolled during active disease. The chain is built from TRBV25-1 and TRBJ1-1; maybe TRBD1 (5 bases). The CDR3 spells CASSVGRDTEAFF. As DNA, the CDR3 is TGTGCCAGCAGTGTGGGCAGGGACACTGAAGCTTTCTTT.